The rows below give T cell receptor beta chains drawn from one sample of a study of cytomegalovirus exposure and HLA in healthy donors. Libraries were prepared by immunoSEQ multiplex PCR; TCRdb keeps only in-frame clonotypes and omits some of them. The data contain roughly 150,000 clones, roughly 90% of them singletons. What was sequenced was PBMCs. The receptor source for this set is a woman aged 30 to 39 in good health and CMV-seronegative. The CDR3 runs from the conserved cysteine through the conserved F or W. The order of the fields is clone size, D gene, V gene, J gene, CDR3 DNA, CDR3 protein. The D gene is left open where the match is weak. A clone size is listed for some rows: how often the clone was seen (once, few, many), or a class if it is expanded.

size: -
D: -
V: TRBV27
J: TRBJ1-5
DNA: TGTGCCAGCGGTCCACGTGTAGATGGCAATCAGCCCCAGCATTTT
CDR3: CASGPRVDGNQPQHF

size: few
D: -
V: TRBV27
J: TRBJ1-4
DNA: TGTGCCAGCAGTTTCCGACCTCCGGGACGGGTTAATGAAAAACTGTTTTTT
CDR3: CASSFRPPGRVNEKLFF

size: -
D: TRBD1
V: TRBV5-6
J: TRBJ2-7
DNA: TGTGCCAGCAGCCGCGGGACAGGTAGCTCCTACGAGCAGTACTTC
CDR3: CASSRGTGSSYEQYF

size: -
D: -
V: TRBV4-3
J: TRBJ2-5
DNA: TGCGCCAGCAGCCAAGGGCCTAATTCTGTGTCGACCCAGTACTTC
CDR3: CASSQGPNSVSTQYF

size: once
D: TRBD2
V: TRBV7-2
J: TRBJ2-3
DNA: TGTGCCAGCAGCTCTCAGGGAGGGTGGGGCACAGATACGCAGTATTTT
CDR3: CASSSQGGWGTDTQYF

size: -
D: TRBD1
V: TRBV4-3
J: TRBJ1-3
DNA: TGCGCCAGCAGCCAACTTACAGGGGACCCTGGAAACACCATATATTTT
CDR3: CASSQLTGDPGNTIYF

size: -
D: TRBD2
V: TRBV2
J: TRBJ2-7
DNA: TGTGCCAGCAGATGGACTAGCGGCTCCTACGAGCAGTACTTC
CDR3: CASRWTSGSYEQYF

size: -
D: -
V: TRBV2
J: TRBJ1-4
DNA: TGTGCCAGCAAGGTGGAGACAGGCGCGGAAAAACTGTTTTTT
CDR3: CASKVETGAEKLFF

size: -
D: TRBD2
V: TRBV7-2
J: TRBJ2-7
DNA: TGTGCCAGCAGCTTAGCAACTAGCGGGAGGTACGAGCAGTACTTC
CDR3: CASSLATSGRYEQYF

size: -
D: -
V: TRBV15
J: TRBJ1-6
DNA: TGTGCCACCAGCAGAGGAGGTTCAGGCTCACCCCTCCACTTT
CDR3: CATSRGGSGSPLHF